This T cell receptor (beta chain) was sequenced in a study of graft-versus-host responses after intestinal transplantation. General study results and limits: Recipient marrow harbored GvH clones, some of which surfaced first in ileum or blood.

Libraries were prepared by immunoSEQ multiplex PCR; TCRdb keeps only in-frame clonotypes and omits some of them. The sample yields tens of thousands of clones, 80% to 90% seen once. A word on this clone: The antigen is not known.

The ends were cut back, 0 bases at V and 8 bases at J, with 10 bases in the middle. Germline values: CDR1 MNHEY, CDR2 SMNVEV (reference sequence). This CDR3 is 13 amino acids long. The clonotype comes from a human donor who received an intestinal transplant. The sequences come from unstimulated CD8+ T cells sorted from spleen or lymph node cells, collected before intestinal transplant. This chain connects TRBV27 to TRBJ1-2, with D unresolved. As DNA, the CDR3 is TGTGCCAGCAGTTTATCGGAGGCGGGAGGCTACACCTTC. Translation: CASSLSEAGGYTF.